One sample yielded the 5 T cell receptor beta chains listed below, sequenced in a study of metastatic and nonmetastatic thyroid tumors. Patients had received no treatment of any kind before thyroid surgery. With MiXCR, TCRdb reprocessed the PCR reads. The sample records about 16,000 clones, roughly 12% being singletons. Material for sequencing was blood. These receptors came from a female donor with papillary thyroid cancer or a benign thyroid nodule (not recorded which). Some clones in this sample may be carry-over from other donors' samples.

This clone showed up many times. A read error is possible here, since a much larger clone lies one base away. The same CDR3 also results from other DNA sequences found in this sample. V usage is TRBV24-1 and J usage is TRBJ2-2, with 10 bases that match TRBD1. Germline V CDR1 and CDR2: KGHDR, SFDVKD. The CDR3 covers 18 residues. In nucleotides, the CDR3 is TGTGCCGCCAGTGAAAGTGGGACAGGGGCGGGGAACACCGGGGAGCTGTTTTTT. Translating gives CAASESGTGAGNTGELFF.

To note about this clone: The conserved closing phenylalanine or tryptophan is absent in this CDR3, likely reflecting a read error. V gene TRBV7-6 combines with J gene TRBJ1-6; TRBD1 might be the D (5 bases). Germline assignment: CDR1 SGHVS and CDR2 FNYEAQ. Trimming removed 0 bases from V and 8 bases from J, with 14 bases in between. The CDR3 has 16 residues. CDR3 sequence: CASSLAPPGTDSPLHV. CDR3 nucleotides: TGTGCCAGCAGCTTAGCGCCTCCAGGGACTGATTCACCCCTCCACGTT.

The table lists this clone with many counts. J is TRBJ1-1 and V is TRBV7-3; a weak D match, TRBD1 (5 bases). This CDR3 is built from 14 residues. Germline values: CDR1 SGHTA, CDR2 FQGTGA. The germline V and J ends were trimmed by 5 bases and 3 bases, with 13 bases remaining between them. Here the CDR3 DNA reads TGTGCCAGCAGCCCTCAGGGATATGACACTGAAGCTTTCTTT. This gives the protein CASSPQGYDTEAFF.

This clone has at least ten counts. The sample contains more than one DNA sequence encoding this CDR3. The DNA for the CDR3 is TGTGCCAGCAGTGACTCGCCCGGTCGAGGGACAGGGGATATTGGCTACACCTTC. This translates into CASSDSPGRGTGDIGYTF. The chain has TRBV6-4 and TRBJ1-2; 10 nucleotides agree with TRBD1. Germline assignment: CDR1 MRHNA and CDR2 SNTAGT. V shed 0 bases, J shed 7 bases, and the junction held 14 bases outside the gene matches. The CDR3 is 18 residues long.

This clone was found many times. Since a much larger clone is just one base distant, this may be a read error. Given the absence of the conserved phenylalanine or tryptophan at the CDR3 end, a read error is likely. The chain uses TRBV28 and TRBJ2-5, with 8 positions matching TRBD1. The V and J ends lost 8 bases and 5 bases, in that order; junction bases with no gene match: 7. CDR3 size: 13 residues. CDR1 is MDHEN and CDR2 is SYDVKM in the germline V gene. The CDR3 DNA follows: TGTGCCAGCGGAGAGACAGGGGTTGAGACCCAGTACCTC. Amino acids: CASGETGVETQYL.